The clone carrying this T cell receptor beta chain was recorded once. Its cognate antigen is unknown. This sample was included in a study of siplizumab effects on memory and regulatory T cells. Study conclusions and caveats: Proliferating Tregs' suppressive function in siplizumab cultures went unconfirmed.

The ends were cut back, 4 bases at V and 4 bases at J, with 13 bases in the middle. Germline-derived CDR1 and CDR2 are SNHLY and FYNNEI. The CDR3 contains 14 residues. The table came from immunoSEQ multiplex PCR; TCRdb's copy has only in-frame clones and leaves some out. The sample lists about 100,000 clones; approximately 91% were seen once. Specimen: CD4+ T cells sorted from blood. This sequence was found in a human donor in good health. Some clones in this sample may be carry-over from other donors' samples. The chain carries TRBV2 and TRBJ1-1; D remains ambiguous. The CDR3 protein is CASSAGRLRTEAFF. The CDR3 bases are TGTGCCAGCAGTGCTGGACGTCTGCGCACTGAAGCTTTCTTT.